Listed here are 10 T cell receptor beta chains from one sample, sequenced in a study of blood T cell repertoires in COVID-19. TCRdb keeps only in-frame clones here, not all; method: immunoSEQ multiplex PCR. The sample contains under 200,000 clones, less than 85% of which appear only once. Specimen: PBMCs or T cells enriched from blood (not recorded which). The receptors were sampled from a man aged 50-60 years who had recovered from COVID-19.

The rearrangement links TRBV9 to TRBJ1-6; tentatively, D is TRBD1 (5 bases). The germline V gene has CDR1 SGDLS and CDR2 YYNGEE. The ends were cut back, 5 bases at V and 10 bases at J, with 16 bases in the middle. There are 14 residues in the CDR3. This chain's CDR3 is CASSPGGFGSPLHF. As DNA, the CDR3 is TGTGCCAGCAGTCCCGGGGGGTTTGGCTCACCCCTCCACTTT. The full variable domain, in which reference TRBV9 and TRBJ1-6 provide the parts outside the CDR3, is DSGVTQTPKHLITATGQRVTLRCSPRSGDLSVYWYQQSLDQGLQFLIQYYNGEERAKGNILERFSAQQFPDLHSELNLSSLELGDSALYFCASSPGGFGSPLHFGNGTRLTVT.

The genes are TRBV10-3 and TRBJ1-6, with 8 bases that match TRBD1. Germline V gives CDR1 ENHRY, CDR2 SYGVKD. V was clipped by 10 bases and J by 10 bases; unmatched bases: 6. The CDR3 totals 12 residues. The CDR3 is CATKTGESPLHF. The DNA of the CDR3 is TGTGCCACGAAGACAGGGGAGTCACCCCTCCACTTT.

V usage is TRBV7-9 and J usage is TRBJ1-2; the D is unclear. Germline V lookup: CDR1 SEHNR, CDR2 FQNEAQ (reference sequence). V was shortened by 5 bases and J by 2 bases, with 9 bases between the two germline ends. The CDR3 runs to 13 residues. CDR3 sequence reads: CASSLTSNYGYTF. The CDR3 DNA sequence: TGTGCCAGCAGCCTTACTTCAAACTATGGCTACACCTTC.

The V and J genes are TRBV24-1 and TRBJ2-5, with D possibly being TRBD2 (6 bases). The V end was cut by 9 bases, the J end by 4 bases, with 17 bases between. This CDR3 region has 14 residues. Germline V gene data show CDR1 as KGHDR and CDR2 as SFDVKD. CDR3 in DNA: TGTGCCACCGTAATCCGGGACTTCCGAGAGACCCAGTACTTC. Translation gives CATVIRDFRETQYF.

CDR3 in amino acids: CASSLPAGQTTEAFF. Here the CDR3 DNA reads TGCGCCAGCAGCCTCCCTGCGGGACAGACCACTGAAGCTTTCTTT. The chain uses TRBV4-1 and TRBJ1-1; TRBD1 agrees at 7 bases. V shed 4 bases, J shed 4 bases, and the junction held 9 bases outside the gene matches. The germline V gene encodes CDR1 MGHRA and CDR2 YSYEKL. The CDR3 has 15 residues.

V usage is TRBV4-3 and J usage is TRBJ1-2; the D is unclear. V was clipped by 0 bases and J by 4 bases, with 6 bases between them. Per the germline V gene, CDR1 is LGHNA and CDR2 is YSLEER. The CDR3 is made up of 13 amino acids. In DNA form, the CDR3 reads TGCGCCAGCAGCCAAGACCTAAGCTATGGCTACACCTTC. It translates to CASSQDLSYGYTF.

The chain joins TRBV6-5 to TRBJ1-1; D not resolved. The length of the CDR3 is 11 residues. Germline CDR1 is MNHEY and CDR2 is SVGAGI. V was trimmed by 6 bases and J by 11 bases, leaving 13 bases between them. CDR3 region: CASRQARSAFF. CDR3 DNA sequence: TGTGCCAGCAGGCAGGCAAGGTCGGCTTTCTTT.

The gene calls are TRBV3-1 (or the pseudogene TRBV3-2) and TRBJ1-2, with 9 nucleotides matching TRBD1. Germline V gives CDR1 LGHDT, CDR2 YNNKEL (reference sequence). V trimming: 3 bases; J trimming: 3 bases; junction bases outside the gene matches: 2. This CDR3 spans 14 amino acids. In DNA form, the CDR3 reads TGTGCCAGCAGCCAGTGGACAGGGGACTATGGCTACACCTTC. The encoded protein is CASSQWTGDYGYTF.

In DNA form, the CDR3 reads TGTGCCAGCTCACCAGAGGGACTAGCGGGGGCTGAGCAGTTCTTC. Its protein product is CASSPEGLAGAEQFF. The rearrangement uses TRBV18 and TRBJ2-1; 14 nucleotides align to TRBD2. The CDR3 totals 15 residues. The germline V gene has CDR1 KGHSH and CDR2 LQKENI. Trimming took 2 bases from V and 9 from J; bases not matched to a gene: 3.

In this sample, this clone turned up once. This chain joins TRBV11-2 and TRBJ2-7; tentative D call: TRBD1 (6 bases). Germline V lookup: CDR1 SGHAT, CDR2 FQNNGV. V was clipped by 1 base and J by 6 bases, with 22 bases between them. The CDR3 is 17 amino acids. CDR3 nucleotide sequence: TGTGCCAGCAGCTTAGGGATGGGGGTGACAGGAATGCGCGAGCAGTACTTC. Encoded protein: CASSLGMGVTGMREQYF.